This T cell receptor beta chain was observed in a study of blood T cell repertoires in COVID-19 (TCRdb year 2020). Describing the broader study: Collaborator samples came from the United States, Italy and Spain and covered acute and convalescent phases of COVID-19. The samples were drawn from the first 160 participants of the ongoing ImmuneRACE study and from 1,254 subjects provided by 6 global collaborators. A de-identified subject ID, COVID-19 status, age in years and sex were almost always included in the sample metadata. The material from the prospective study consisted of cDNA or gDNA derived from T cells, B-cell-depleted T cells, or PBMCs. Subjects who had been exposed to COVID-19, were actively infected with it, or had recovered from it provided the deeply sampled blood TCRbeta repertoires that made up the dataset. The repertoires were released in a freely available public database meant as a resource for research on the immune response to SARS-CoV-2. Where HLA class I and class II types were available, the types were taken from metadata supplied by the sample provider, not from assay-based typing.

Spanning cysteine to phenylalanine, the CDR3 consists of 15 amino acids. The sequence is cut down to CDR3 DNA, 45 bases in frame from base 1. CDR1 and CDR2 were assigned from the germline V gene as LGHNT and FRNRAP. V is cut by 1 base and J by 2 bases, and the space between the germline ends is 10 bases. A second Seattle source provided samples from volunteer blood donors who had recovered from COVID-19. The collaborating institutions used their own protocols to collect whole blood in K2EDTA tubes. For TCRbeta analysis, collaborator samples were shipped as frozen whole blood, as isolated PBMCs, or as DNA extracted from either sample type. Study-wide findings and limitations: The amount of clinical and demographic metadata varied by source and participant and was provided uncurated.

Notes on this clone: This clone's antigen is unknown. Per-base quality was not reported, and no clone a single base away is much larger than it.

TCRbeta CDR3 regions were amplified from genomic DNA by means of the immunoSEQ Assay, a bias-controlled multiplex PCR. Per the source publication's procedure: Nucleated cell counts per sample were estimated from amplification of reference gene primers within the assay. Sequence reads were collapsed and filtered to measure the absolute abundance of every unique TCRbeta CDR3 rearrangement. For each sample, productive Simpson clonality was calculated by taking the square root of Simpson's diversity index across productive rearrangements. Sourced from immuneACCESS, this table was stored by TCRdb with only in-frame sequences that have V and J called. A share of the clones is absent; for the studies checked, an unresolved V gene accounts for under half, and the remainder has no known explanation. V and J calls plus clone size are reproduced from that table; the DNA served to infer D and trimming. This sample is represented by about 240,000 clones; about four fifths of them were singletons. Together, the top ten hold 1.9% of the sample.

This TCR was sampled from a man aged 30 to 39 who had recovered from COVID-19. Sequenced sample: peripheral blood. The sequence joins TRBV12-5 to TRBJ2-3; there is no confident call for the D gene. The nucleotide sequence reads TGTGCTAGTGGTTTGGGGGTTACTACCACAGATACGCAGTATTTT. Translated, this gives CASGLGVTTTDTQYF.